The 6 T cell receptor beta chains below all came from one sample that was sequenced in a study of CD8+CD57+ T cells in acquired aplastic anemia. Before being chosen for sequencing, patients had shown CD8+CD57+ cell expansion by flow cytometry. Genomic DNA provided the template from which TCR beta VDJ and CDR3 profiles were obtained. TCRdb itself ran the reads through MiXCR, one entry per CDR3 protein. The sample yields about 120,000 distinct CDR3 sequences, under 60% seen once. Sequenced: sorted CD4+, CD8+, or CD8+CD57+ T cells (not recorded which) from PBMCs. These receptors came from a human donor with aplastic anemia.

V gene TRBV10-3 combines with J gene TRBJ2-5; 11 bases line up with TRBD1. The J call is in doubt because the DNA end fits TRBJ2-7 better. CDR3 size: 14 residues. Germline-derived CDR1 and CDR2 are ENHRY and SYGVKD. CDR3 residues: CAISEGQGAYEQYF. As DNA, the CDR3 is TGTGCCATCAGTGAGGGACAGGGGGCATACGAGCAGTACTTC.

The V gene is TRBV25-1, the J gene TRBJ2-2; no firm D call. The V gene lost 3 bases and the J gene lost 1 base, with 9 bases spanning the gap. Germline loops: CDR1 MGHDK, CDR2 SYGVNS. There are 15 residues in the CDR3. This CDR3 is CASSDFSQNTGELFF. The DNA for the CDR3 is TGTGCCAGCAGTGACTTCAGTCAGAACACCGGGGAGCTGTTTTTT.

In this sample, this clonotype turned up once. The chain employs TRBV5-5 and TRBJ1-3; D is perhaps TRBD1 (5 bases). Trimming cost V 3 bases and J 2 bases, with 12 bases left between them. The CDR3 loop spans 15 amino acids. Per the germline V gene, CDR1 is SGHKS and CDR2 is YYEKEE (reference sequence). CDR3 coding DNA: TGTGCCAGCAGCTCCCGGACATGGGCTGGAAACACCATATATTTT. This gives the protein CASSSRTWAGNTIYF.

A word on this clonotype: The junction and the germline gene differ at one end; a read error may be behind it. V and J are TRBV14 and TRBJ1-2; D is ambiguous. CDR3 length equals 13 residues. The germline CDR1 and CDR2 sequences are SGHDN and FVKESK. The CDR3 reads CASSQDLDSYSYF. The CDR3 DNA follows: TGTGCCAGCAGCCAAGATTTGGATTCTTATTCTTACTTC.

In this sample, this clonotype turned up many times. A much larger clone differs from this one at a single base, so this may be a read error. V gene TRBV10-2 combines with J gene TRBJ2-7, with D unclear. CDR1 and CDR2 from the germline V gene are WSHSY and SAAADI. This CDR3 is 12 amino acids long. Trimming shortened V by 2 bases and J by 2 bases, and 4 bases separated the two germline ends. This CDR3 reads CASSEQPYEQYF. In DNA form, the CDR3 reads TGCGCCAGCAGTGAGCAGCCCTACGAGCAGTACTTC.

At least ten counts were recorded for this clonotype. V is TRBV4-1 and J is TRBJ1-1; D gene ambiguous. The CDR3 is 15 amino acids. With 1 base removed from V and 0 bases from J, the gap between germline ends came to 9 bases. CDR1 is MGHRA and CDR2 is YSYEKL in the germline V gene. The CDR3 sequence: CASSQVVGMNTEAFF. CDR3 sequence (DNA): TGCGCCAGCAGCCAAGTGGTGGGGATGAACACTGAAGCTTTCTTT.